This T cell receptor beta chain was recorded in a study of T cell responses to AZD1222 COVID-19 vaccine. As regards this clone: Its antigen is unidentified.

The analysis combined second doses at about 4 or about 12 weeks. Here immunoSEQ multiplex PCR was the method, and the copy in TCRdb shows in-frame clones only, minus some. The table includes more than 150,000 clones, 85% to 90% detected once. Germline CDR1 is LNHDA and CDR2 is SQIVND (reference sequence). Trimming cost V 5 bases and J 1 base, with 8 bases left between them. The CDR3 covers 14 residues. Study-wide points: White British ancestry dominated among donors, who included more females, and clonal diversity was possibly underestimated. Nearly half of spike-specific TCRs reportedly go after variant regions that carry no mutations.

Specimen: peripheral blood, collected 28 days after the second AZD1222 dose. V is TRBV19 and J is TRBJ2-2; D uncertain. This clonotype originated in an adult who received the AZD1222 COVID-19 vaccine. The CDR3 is CASSLHQNTGELFF. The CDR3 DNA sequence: TGTGCCAGTAGTCTCCATCAGAACACCGGGGAGCTGTTTTTT. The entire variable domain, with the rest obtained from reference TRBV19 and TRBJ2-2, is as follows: DGGITQSPKYLFRKEGQNVTLSCEQNLNHDAMYWYRQDPGQGLRLIYYSQIVNDFQKGDIAEGYSVSREKKESFPLTVTSAQKNPTAFYLCASSLHQNTGELFFGEGSRLTVL.